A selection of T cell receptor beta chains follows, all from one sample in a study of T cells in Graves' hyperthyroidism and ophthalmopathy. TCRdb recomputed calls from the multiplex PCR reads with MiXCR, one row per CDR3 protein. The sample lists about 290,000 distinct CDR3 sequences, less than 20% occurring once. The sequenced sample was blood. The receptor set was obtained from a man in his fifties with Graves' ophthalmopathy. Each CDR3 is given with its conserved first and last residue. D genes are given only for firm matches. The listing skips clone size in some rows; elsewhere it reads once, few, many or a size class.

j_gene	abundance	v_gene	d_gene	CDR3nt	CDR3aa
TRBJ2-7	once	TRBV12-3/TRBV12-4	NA	TGTGCCAGCAGTCGGGACGAAGGATACGAGCAGTACTTC	CASSRDEGYEQYF
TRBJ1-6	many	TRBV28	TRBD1	TGTGCCAGCAGTTCAGACAGGGAACGGGCACCCCTCCACTTT	CASSSDRERAPLHF
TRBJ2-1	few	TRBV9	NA	TGTGCCAGCAACCGGGACTCCTCCTACAATGAGCAGTTCTTC	CASNRDSSYNEQFF
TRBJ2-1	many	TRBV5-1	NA	TGCGCCAGCAGCTTGGACGGATCAATCTACAATGAGCAGTTCTTC	CASSLDGSIYNEQFF
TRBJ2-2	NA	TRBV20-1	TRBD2	TGCAGTGCTAGTAAAGCGGGAAGGGACACCGGGGAGCTGTTTTTT	CSASKAGRDTGELFF
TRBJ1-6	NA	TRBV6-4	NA	TGTGCCACCCGGGAGGGGGGAAATTCACCCCTCCACTTT	CATREGGNSPLHF
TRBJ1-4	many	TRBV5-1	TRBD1	TGCGCCAGCAGCGGAGGGACAGAAATCGGTGAAAAACTGTTTTTT	CASSGGTEIGEKLFF
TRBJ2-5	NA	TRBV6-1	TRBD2	TGTGCCAGCAGTTCTGGTTACCAACTAGCGGGAGGACCTCAAGAGACCCAGTACTTC	CASSSGYQLAGGPQETQYF
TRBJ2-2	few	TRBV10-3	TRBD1	TGTGCCACCCGGGACAGGAAAGCCGGGGAGCTGTTTTTT	CATRDRKAGELFF
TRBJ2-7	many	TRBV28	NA	TGTGCCAGCAGTCCCATCAGTTGGAGGGGGCAGTACGAGCAGTACTTC	CASSPISWRGQYEQYF
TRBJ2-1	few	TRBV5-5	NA	TGTGCCAGCAGCCTCCGACCGCCAGCTCAGACCTCCTACAATGAGCAGTTCTTC	CASSLRPPAQTSYNEQFF
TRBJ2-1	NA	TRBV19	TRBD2	TGTGCCAGTACGGGGACTAGCGGGCCTTACAATGAGCAGTTCTTC	CASTGTSGPYNEQFF
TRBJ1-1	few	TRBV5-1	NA	TGCGCCAGCAGCTCGCCGAGGGCGAACACTGAAGCTTTCTTT	CASSSPRANTEAFF
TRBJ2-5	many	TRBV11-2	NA	TGTGCCAGCAGCTTAGATGGGGCGCCCCAGTACTTC	CASSLDGAPQYF
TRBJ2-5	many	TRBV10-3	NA	TGTGCCATCAGTGGAGGAGAGACCCAGTACTTC	CAISGGETQYF
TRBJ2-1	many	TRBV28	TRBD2	TGTGCCAGCTATCCCGCCCCAGCGGGAGCCCCCTCCTACAATGAGCAGTTCTTC	CASYPAPAGAPSYNEQFF
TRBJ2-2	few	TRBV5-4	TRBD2	TGTGCCAGCAGCTTGGGTAACGGGAGGGTCGGGGAGCTGTTTTTT	CASSLGNGRVGELFF
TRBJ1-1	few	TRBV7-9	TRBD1	TGTGCCAGCAGGTTGGCAGGGGGGGACACTGGAGCTTTCTTT	CASRLAGGDTGAFF
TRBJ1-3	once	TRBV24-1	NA	TGTGCCACCAGTGATTTATTCCAGGGGCGGGCGTACACCATATATTTT	CATSDLFQGRAYTIYF
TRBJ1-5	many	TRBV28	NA	TGTGCCAGCAGTTTGGAAGGGAATAGCAATCAGCCCCAGCATTTT	CASSLEGNSNQPQHF
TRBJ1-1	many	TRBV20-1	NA	TGCAGTGCTAGAGACAGGCCCACTGAAGCTTTCTTT	CSARDRPTEAFF
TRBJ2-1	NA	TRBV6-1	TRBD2	TGTGCCAGCAGTGAAGCGGGAGGGCTCACTGAGCAGTTCTTC	CASSEAGGLTEQFF
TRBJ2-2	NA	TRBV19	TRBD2	TGTGCCAGTAGTAGAGGACTAGCGGGAGGGATGAACACCGGGGAGCTGTTTTTT	CASSRGLAGGMNTGELFF
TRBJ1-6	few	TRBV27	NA	TGTGCCAGCGGCTCCGTTGTGAGCTCCTATAATTCACCCCTCCACTTT	CASGSVVSSYNSPLHF
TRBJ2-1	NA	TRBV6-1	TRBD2	TGTGCCAGCACCCCGTTACTAGCGGGAGGGAACTCCTACAATGAGCAGTTCTTC	CASTPLLAGGNSYNEQFF
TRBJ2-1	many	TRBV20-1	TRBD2	TGCAGTGCCCCGGGACTAGCGGGAGGCAGTGAGCAGTTCTTC	CSAPGLAGGSEQFF
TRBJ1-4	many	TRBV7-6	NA	TGTGCCAGCAGTCCCGGAGGAGGATCTAATGAAAAACTGTTTTTT	CASSPGGGSNEKLFF
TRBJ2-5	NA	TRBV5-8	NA	TGTGCCAGCAGCTTCCCCACGGAGACCCAGTACTTC	CASSFPTETQYF
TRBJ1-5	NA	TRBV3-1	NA	TGTGCCAGCAGCCAAGGGCAGGCGGGAGGACGCACAGATACGCAGCATTTT	CASSQGQAGGRTDTQHF
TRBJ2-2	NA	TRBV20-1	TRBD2	TGCAGTGCTAAGCCTAGCGGGAGACCCGGGGAGCTGTTTTTT	CSAKPSGRPGELFF
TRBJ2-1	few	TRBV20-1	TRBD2	TGCAGTGCCTCCGGGACTAGCGCCTACAATGAGCAGTTCTTC	CSASGTSAYNEQFF
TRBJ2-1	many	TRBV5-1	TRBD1	TGCGCCAGCAGCCCCACCCGGACAGGGAGCTCCTACAATGAGCAGTTCTTC	CASSPTRTGSSYNEQFF
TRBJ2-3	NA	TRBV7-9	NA	TGTGCCAGCAGCTTTAGCGGCGGAAAGGGCACAGATACGCAGTATTTT	CASSFSGGKGTDTQYF
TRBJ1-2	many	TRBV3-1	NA	TGTGCCAGCAGCCCCGACATCTTCAGGGGCTATGGCTACACCTTC	CASSPDIFRGYGYTF
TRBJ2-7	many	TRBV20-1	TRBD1	TGCAGTGCTAGAGCGGGACAGCCCTACGAGCAGTACTTC	CSARAGQPYEQYF
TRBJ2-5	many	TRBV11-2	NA	TGTGCCAGCAGCTTCAGGTCTTTCAGTCAAGAGACCCAGTACTTC	CASSFRSFSQETQYF
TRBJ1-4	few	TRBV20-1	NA	TGCAGTGCTAGCCGCCGAGACTTGGGTGAAAAACTGTTTTTT	CSASRRDLGEKLFF
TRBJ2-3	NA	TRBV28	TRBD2	TGTGCCAGCAGAACAATAGCGGGCTTCACAGATACGCAGTATTTT	CASRTIAGFTDTQYF
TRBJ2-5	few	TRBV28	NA	TGTGCCAGCATCCCGGACTCGAAAGAGACCCAGTACTTC	CASIPDSKETQYF
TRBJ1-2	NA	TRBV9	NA	TGTGCCAGCAGCGTAGGATCCGGAATGGGGGGGGGATATGGCTACACCTTC	CASSVGSGMGGGYGYTF
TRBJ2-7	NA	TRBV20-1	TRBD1	TGCAGTGCGGCGGACAGGAGCTACGAGCAGTACTTC	CSAADRSYEQYF
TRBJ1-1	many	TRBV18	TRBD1	TGTGCCAGCTCACCGGACAGGACGGGGCATGAAGCTTTCTTT	CASSPDRTGHEAFF
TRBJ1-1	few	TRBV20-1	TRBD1	TGCAGTGCGGAAGCAGGGGGCTTCACTGAAGCTTTCTTT	CSAEAGGFTEAFF
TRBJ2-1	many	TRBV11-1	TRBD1	TGTGCCAGCAGCCGGGACAGGACAAACAATGAGCAGTTCTTC	CASSRDRTNNEQFF
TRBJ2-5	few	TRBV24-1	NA	TGTGCCACCAGTGATTTCGGACAGACCTCGGGAGAGACCCAGTACTTC	CATSDFGQTSGETQYF
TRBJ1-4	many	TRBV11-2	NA	TGTGCCAGCAGCTTAGAAGTGGATGAAAAACTGTTTTTT	CASSLEVDEKLFF
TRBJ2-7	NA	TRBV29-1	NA	TGCAGCGGAGGTCAGGGGAGCTACGAGCAGTACTTC	CSGGQGSYEQYF
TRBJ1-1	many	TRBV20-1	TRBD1	TGCAGTGCTTCCAGGGGGCAAGACACTGAAGCTTTCTTT	CSASRGQDTEAFF